Listed below are T cell receptor beta chains from one sample, sequenced in a study of regulatory T cells in long-lasting Graves disease. TCRdb reprocessed the multiplex PCR reads via MiXCR and lists one record per CDR3 protein. Of roughly 400,000 distinct CDR3 sequences in the sample, around 17% are singletons; the top ten hold 20% to 25%. The sample also formed part of further work on T cells in Graves' hyperthyroidism and ophthalmopathy.

The sequencing here drew on peripheral blood mononuclear cells (PBMCs), taken at new diagnosis, from a patient treated with antithyroid drugs. These receptors originate from a young woman with Graves disease. CDR3s include the opening cysteine and the closing phenylalanine or tryptophan. Fields, in order: V gene, D gene, clone size, J gene, CDR3 length, CDR3 protein, CDR3 DNA. A D gene is named only where the DNA matches it firmly. Where a row states a size, it is once, few, many or the class of an expanded clone; other rows omit it.

TRBV20-1	TRBD1	few	TRBJ1-2	13	CSANRDRGDGYTF	TGCAGTGCTAACCGGGACAGGGGTGACGGCTACACCTTC
TRBV28	.	many	TRBJ2-3	13	CASSPYTADTQYF	TGTGCCAGCAGTCCTTACACCGCAGATACGCAGTATTTT
TRBV14	.	.	TRBJ2-2	16	CASSQDVVSSTGELFF	TGTGCCAGCAGCCAAGACGTGGTTTCATCGACCGGGGAGCTGTTTTTT
TRBV7-9	TRBD1	.	TRBJ2-7	15	CASSPPGTGMNEQYF	TGTGCCAGCAGCCCTCCCGGGACAGGGATGAACGAGCAGTACTTC
TRBV5-1	TRBD2	.	TRBJ2-7	16	CASSLEPGGPSGEQYF	TGCGCCAGCAGCCTAGAGCCGGGAGGGCCCTCCGGCGAGCAGTACTTC
TRBV6-9	TRBD2	few	TRBJ2-1	16	CASSSQTSGRANEQFF	TGTGCCAGCAGTTCTCAGACTAGCGGGAGGGCCAATGAGCAGTTCTTC
TRBV7-2	.	many	TRBJ2-5	14	CASSPETFKETQYF	TGTGCCAGCAGCCCAGAGACATTCAAAGAGACCCAGTACTTC
TRBV5-6	TRBD2	many	TRBJ2-5	15	CASSAGDVFRETQYF	TGTGCCAGCAGCGCGGGAGACGTCTTTAGGGAGACCCAGTACTTC
TRBV6-2/TRBV6-3	.	few	TRBJ2-7	16	CATTFALGSDAYEQYF	TGTGCCACTACCTTTGCATTGGGGAGTGACGCCTACGAGCAGTACTTC
TRBV20-1	.	.	TRBJ2-5	11	CSASPGGTQYF	TGCAGTGCTAGTCCTGGGGGGACCCAGTACTTC
TRBV5-5	.	many	TRBJ2-7	17	CASSLGLVGAYSYEQYF	TGTGCCAGCAGCTTGGGGCTCGTGGGGGCCTACTCCTACGAGCAGTACTTC
TRBV7-9	TRBD1	few	TRBJ2-1	17	CASSSPGQGAIYNEQFF	TGTGCCAGCAGCTCCCCAGGACAGGGAGCTATTTACAATGAGCAGTTCTTC
TRBV7-2	TRBD2	many	TRBJ2-3	17	CASSLAPSGSGADTQYF	TGTGCCAGCAGCTTGGCACCAAGCGGGAGCGGAGCAGATACGCAGTATTTT
TRBV20-1	.	many	TRBJ2-1	14	CSAPDPLAYNEQFF	TGCAGTGCGCCAGACCCCTTAGCCTACAATGAGCAGTTCTTC
TRBV27	.	many	TRBJ2-7	15	CASSTWHQGYYEQYF	TGTGCCAGCAGTACTTGGCACCAGGGGTACTACGAGCAGTACTTC
TRBV5-5	TRBD1	few	TRBJ2-3	17	CASSLVWDSKGTDTQYF	TGTGCCAGCAGCTTGGTGTGGGACAGTAAAGGCACAGATACGCAGTATTTT
TRBV2	TRBD1	many	TRBJ2-7	17	CASSFTTAGTGPYGQYF	TGTGCCAGCAGTTTCACGACGGCCGGGACAGGCCCTTATGGGCAGTACTTC
TRBV28	.	many	TRBJ2-1	14	CASSLQGGYNEQFF	TGTGCCAGCAGCTTACAGGGAGGTTACAATGAGCAGTTCTTC
TRBV20-1	TRBD2	many	TRBJ2-5	13	CSASGTSVETQYF	TGCAGTGCTAGCGGGACTAGCGTTGAGACCCAGTACTTC
TRBV2	.	.	TRBJ2-5	12	CAGRMYQETQYF	TGTGCCGGGAGAATGTACCAAGAGACCCAGTACTTC
TRBV7-9	.	.	TRBJ1-2	14	CASSFQGLGEGYTF	TGTGCCAGCAGCTTTCAGGGCCTCGGTGAGGGCTACACCTTC
TRBV9	.	.	TRBJ1-1	15	CASSEETGPNTEAFF	TGTGCCAGCAGCGAAGAGACAGGACCGAACACTGAAGCTTTCTTT
TRBV7-2	.	many	TRBJ2-7	14	CASSFGTGEAEQYF	TGTGCCAGCAGCTTTGGTACAGGGGAGGCCGAGCAGTACTTC
TRBV20-1	TRBD2	.	TRBJ2-1	18	CSARDYSTTSGRFNEQFF	TGCAGTGCTAGAGATTATTCCACAACTAGCGGGAGGTTTAATGAGCAGTTCTTC
TRBV27	TRBD2	many	TRBJ2-7	16	CASSQQLAGGQGKQYF	TGTGCCAGCAGTCAACAATTAGCGGGAGGCCAAGGAAAGCAGTACTTC
TRBV28	TRBD2	many	TRBJ2-5	15	CASNPGTRYEGTQYF	TGTGCCAGCAACCCCGGGACTAGATACGAAGGGACCCAGTACTTC
TRBV29-1	.	few	TRBJ2-3	12	CSVVLVSDTQYF	TGCAGCGTTGTTCTTGTGTCAGATACGCAGTATTTT
TRBV5-1	.	many	TRBJ1-2	14	CASSTSQGGHGYTF	TGCGCCAGCAGCACATCCCAGGGAGGCCATGGCTACACCTTC
TRBV6-1	TRBD1	.	TRBJ2-1	15	CASRTRDRGFGEQFF	TGTGCCAGCAGAACCCGGGACAGGGGATTCGGTGAGCAGTTCTTC
TRBV6-2/TRBV6-3	TRBD1	many	TRBJ2-5	14	CASSYGTEQETQYF	TGTGCCAGCAGTTACGGGACAGAACAAGAGACCCAGTACTTC
TRBV7-3	.	many	TRBJ2-1	13	CASSPGVGTEQFF	TGTGCCAGCAGCCCGGGTGTTGGGACTGAGCAGTTCTTC
TRBV12-3/TRBV12-4	TRBD2	many	TRBJ2-3	19	CASRTNPGTSGKSTDTQYF	TGTGCCAGCAGAACTAACCCCGGGACTAGCGGGAAAAGCACAGATACGCAGTATTTT
TRBV28	TRBD2	.	TRBJ2-7	17	CASSLGTSGRASYEQYF	TGTGCCAGCAGTTTAGGGACTAGCGGGAGGGCCTCCTACGAGCAGTACTTC
TRBV5-6	.	.	TRBJ2-7	17	CASSLGSAGRVTYEQYF	TGTGCCAGCAGCTTGGGGTCTGCGGGGCGAGTTACCTACGAGCAGTACTTC
TRBV5-1	TRBD1	.	TRBJ1-4	16	CASSLGQGATNEKLFF	TGCGCCAGCAGCTTAGGACAGGGGGCAACTAATGAAAAACTGTTTTTT
TRBV30	.	many	TRBJ1-1	13	CAWFGDSNTEAFF	TGTGCCTGGTTCGGGGACTCGAACACTGAAGCTTTCTTT
TRBV6-2/TRBV6-3	.	many	TRBJ2-7	13	CASSYMLASEQYF	TGTGCCAGCAGTTACATGCTAGCTTCTGAGCAGTACTTC
TRBV19	TRBD2	few	TRBJ2-5	16	CASSARLAGAVETQYF	TGTGCCAGTAGTGCAAGACTAGCGGGAGCCGTAGAGACCCAGTACTTC
TRBV20-1	.	.	TRBJ2-4	15	CSAGPGVGTKNIQYF	TGCAGTGCTGGACCAGGGGTCGGGACCAAAAACATTCAGTACTTC
TRBV11-2	.	many	TRBJ2-7	16	CASSLAGVYRYYEQYF	TGTGCCAGCAGCTTAGCGGGAGTTTACCGTTACTACGAGCAGTACTTC